This TCR beta chain was obtained from a study of PD-1 blockade in mismatch repair-deficient tumors. The count of this clone is one. Clones were sequenced by immunoSEQ multiplex PCR, and TCRdb holds only the in-frame ones, with some missing. The sample lists under 50,000 clones, 65% to 85% occurring once. The CDR3 has 15 residues. Germline CDR1 MNHEY, CDR2 SVGAGI. After removal of 0 bases from V and 8 bases from J, the junction contained 7 bases not matched to a gene. V gene TRBV6-5 combines with J gene TRBJ2-3, with TRBD2 matching 8 bases. The source is an adult with mismatch repair-deficient cancer. The sequencing here drew on PBMCs, taken roughly 39 weeks after starting pembrolizumab. The CDR3 bases are TGTGCCAGCAGTTACTCAGCGGGAGTAATCGGTACGCAGTATTTT. Its translation is CASSYSAGVIGTQYF.